These 3 T cell receptor beta chains came from one sample sequenced in a study of T cells after yellow fever vaccination. TCRdb independently ran MiXCR on the 5' RACE reads; one entry per CDR3 protein. The sample lists approximately 93,000 distinct CDR3 sequences, 5.8% occurring once. This material consisted of CD8+ T cells sorted from PBMCs, taken 10 days after the yellow fever booster vaccination. The receptors originated from a man younger than 35 who received the YFV17D yellow fever vaccine.

This clonotype has a count of ten or more. The chain recombines TRBV30 with TRBJ2-3, with 10 bases matching TRBD2. J was trimmed by 2 bases and V by 5 bases; bases with no gene match: 7. The CDR3 has 15 residues. CDR1 and CDR2 (germline): GTSNPN, SVGIG (reference sequence). The CDR3 DNA reads as TGTGCCTGGGATCCGGGACTAGCGTCCACAGATACGCAGTATTTT. Residues: CAWDPGLASTDTQYF.

This clonotype was detected many times. CDR3 amino acids: CASSQSTDTQYF. The CDR3 coding sequence is TGTGCCAGCTCCCAGTCCACAGATACGCAGTATTTT. This chain links TRBV19 with TRBJ2-3; D is ambiguous. Trimming pared 9 bases from V and 2 bases from J, leaving 9 bases between. The V gene's germline CDR1 is LNHDA and CDR2 SQIVND (reference sequence). The CDR3 is 12 residues long.

This clonotype was recorded a few times. The genes are TRBV6-6 and TRBJ2-7; 14 nucleotides line up with TRBD2. This CDR3 is 18 amino acids long. V shed 2 bases, J shed 5 bases, and the junction held 11 bases outside the gene matches. Germline V lookup: CDR1 MNHNY, CDR2 SVGAGI (reference sequence). CDR3 protein: CASSYETGTSGGIDEQYF. The DNA of the CDR3 is TGTGCCAGCAGTTACGAGACCGGGACTAGCGGGGGTATCGACGAGCAGTACTTC.